This TCR beta chain emerged from a study of OX40 agonist ivuxolimab in advanced cancers. Study at large: Ivuxolimab, which is an agonistic anti-OX40 (CD134) antibody, was administered to the patients.

Concerning this clone: Its antigen is still unknown.

The data were produced by immunoSEQ multiplex PCR, yet TCRdb's version contains in-frame clones alone and is incomplete. The sample carries 60,000 to 85,000 clones, 70% to 90% recorded once. Study results and caveats: CD8+ T cells showed, on average, more clonal expansion than CD4+ cells.

V was clipped by 5 bases and J by 0 bases; unmatched bases: 5. This CDR3 has 17 residues. CDR1 is ENHRY, CDR2 SYGVKD, per germline. Source: CD4+ or CD8+ T cells sorted from blood, taken in a trial of the OX40 agonist ivuxolimab. The receptor was derived from an adult with an advanced solid tumor such as melanoma, head and neck, liver or kidney cancer. The rearrangement joins TRBV10-3 to TRBJ1-4; 11 bases agree with TRBD1. CDR3 DNA: TGTGCCATCAGTCGGACAGGGGGCGCTTCAACTAATGAAAAACTGTTTTTT. The encoded protein is CAISRTGGASTNEKLFF.